Included here is one T cell receptor (beta chain) sequence, with context. The antigen it binds to is not known. No clone much larger than this one lies a single base away; base qualities are absent. Germline trimming: 4 bases from V, 3 bases from J; junction bases outside gene matches: 3. From its cysteine to its phenylalanine, the CDR3 spans 15 amino acids. Left in the record is the CDR3 DNA by itself, 45 bases read in frame from the first base. Via the germline V gene, CDR1 is SGHTA and CDR2 FQGNSA. The sample is drawn from a study of T cells in Graves' hyperthyroidism and ophthalmopathy (dated by TCRdb to the late 2010s). A note on the overall study: Peripheral blood was sampled at the time of initial diagnosis, prior to any treatment. To identify TCR V-J signatures that set the groups apart, the researchers used a discovery cohort of roughly 100 patients, made up of about 44 with Graves' ophthalmopathy and some 60 with stable Graves' hyperthyroidism. Prospective prediction of ophthalmopathy was tested in an independent validation cohort consisting of roughly 20 hyperthyroidism patients and some 15 patients who later progressed to ophthalmopathy. The roughly 90 discovery patients were divided at random into training and test sets in a 7:3 ratio. In addition, the study compared T-cell repertoires in thyroid tissue and in blood from five to seven Graves' hyperthyroidism patients. Once sampling was done, hyperthyroidism patients were given methimazole at a starting dose of 30 mg daily, whereas ophthalmopathy patients were given high-dose intravenous methylprednisolone. According to the paper, TCR Vbeta CDR3 sequencing was carried out on about 140 peripheral blood samples, which came from 40 to 45 ophthalmopathy, under 85 hyperthyroidism and approximately 17 progressor patients. Overall study outcomes, separate from this receptor: Blood samples also contained most of the expanded thyroid clonotypes (frequency above 0.001), which suggests that blood repertoires may reflect thyroid immune responses. During validation, the model predicted progression to ophthalmopathy a median of about 6.5 months ahead of onset, with around 70% sensitivity and around 73% specificity. Sample size was not statistically predetermined, and investigators were not blinded to group allocation. In cross-validation, a model built on a 13 V-J signature told ophthalmopathy apart from stable hyperthyroidism with just under 90% sensitivity and roughly 83% specificity, and in testing the same model reached 80%/75%.

Hyperthyroidism patients were newly diagnosed, had a disease duration of under 2 months, and were aged 18 to 65 years. The study excluded patients with uncontrolled infections, other autoimmune diseases, pregnancy or lactation. Diagnoses were established on the basis of clinical symptoms, serum thyroxine and TRAb, thyroid ultrasound, and orbital computed tomography. Blood from progressor patients was drawn when they were first diagnosed with hyperthyroidism, before any ophthalmopathy symptoms appeared. PBMCs were isolated from about 10 ml of fresh peripheral blood by Ficoll-Paque density gradient centrifugation. Progressor patients were initially diagnosed with Graves' hyperthyroidism and developed ophthalmopathy during follow-up. Total RNA was extracted with Trizol reagent, and quality was checked on an Agilent 2100 Bioanalyzer. The TCR beta CDR3 regions were amplified from the RNA transcripts. A first-round RT-PCR of the TCR CDR3 used the HTBI primer set with the Qiagen OneStep RT-PCR kit. Libraries were constructed in a second round of multiplex PCR, after which size selection and purification were carried out. Paired-end sequencing of the libraries was performed with 100 bp reads on an Illumina HiSeq2000. In the source study's methods: Raw data were processed with SOAPnuke, discarding reads with adapters, uncalled bases, mean Phred below 15, or no exact constant-primer or identifier match. High-quality paired reads were merged using COPE v1.2.5, and each unique nucleotide sequence was defined as a clonotype. MiTCR v1.1 was used to align clonotypes to the IMGT TRBV, TRBD and TRBJ reference segments. Analysis was restricted to V-J combinations with a frequency above 0.0001, which covered 98% to 99.2% of repertoires. A TCS score was defined as the ratio of F50 (clonal expansion) to E x V (chaos), with BLOSUM62-based TCRdist applied between CDR3 peptides within each V-J. Welch's t-statistics and random forest reduced around 520 V-J features to 10 to 15, which were used in a naive Bayes classifier (R e1071). Clones were called with MiXCR by TCRdb after fastp trimmed the public reads at Q25, and only in-frame beta chains were retained. CDR3 protein sequences are deduplicated, and each keeps its most common genes and DNA. What appears here as the V and J calls and clone size reflects TCRdb's work, not the paper's. The sample profile shows around 33,000 distinct CDR3 sequences; roughly 50% of them were found once. Together, the top ten hold approximately 6.2% of the sample.

The clonotype comes from a woman aged 45-60 years with Graves' hyperthyroidism that later progressed to Graves' ophthalmopathy. The sequence joins TRBV7-2 to TRBJ2-6; 7 central nucleotides agree with TRBD2. Sample: blood. The DNA sequence follows: TGTGCCAGCAGCTGGGGAGGGAATGGGGCCAACGTCCTGACTTTC. Its protein is CASSWGGNGANVLTF.